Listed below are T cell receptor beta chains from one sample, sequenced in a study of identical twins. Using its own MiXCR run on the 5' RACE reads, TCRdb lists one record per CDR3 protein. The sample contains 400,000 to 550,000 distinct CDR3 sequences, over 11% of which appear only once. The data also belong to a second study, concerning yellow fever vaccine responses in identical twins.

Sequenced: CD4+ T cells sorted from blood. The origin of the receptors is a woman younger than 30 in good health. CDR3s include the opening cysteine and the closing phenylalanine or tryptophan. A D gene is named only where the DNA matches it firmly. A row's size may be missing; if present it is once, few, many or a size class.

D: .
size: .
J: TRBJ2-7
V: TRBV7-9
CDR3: CASSLEAAYEQYF
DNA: TGTGCCAGCAGCTTAGAGGCGGCGTACGAGCAGTACTTC

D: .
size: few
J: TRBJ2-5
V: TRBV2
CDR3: CASSETQTQYF
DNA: TGTGCCAGCAGTGAAACTCAGACCCAGTACTTC

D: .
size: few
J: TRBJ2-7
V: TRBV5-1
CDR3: CASSLVPGGYEQYF
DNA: TGCGCCAGCAGCTTGGTTCCGGGTGGCTACGAGCAGTACTTC

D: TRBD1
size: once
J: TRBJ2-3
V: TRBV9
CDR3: CASTGQGGTSTDTQYF
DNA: TGTGCCAGTACGGGACAGGGGGGGACCTCTACAGATACGCAGTATTTT

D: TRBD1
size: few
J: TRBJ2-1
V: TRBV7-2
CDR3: CASSFDRGDEQFF
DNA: TGTGCCAGCAGCTTTGACAGGGGTGATGAGCAGTTCTTC

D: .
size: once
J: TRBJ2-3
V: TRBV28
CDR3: CASSSAGLHTDTQYF
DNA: TGTGCCAGCAGTTCGGCAGGACTTCACACAGATACGCAGTATTTT

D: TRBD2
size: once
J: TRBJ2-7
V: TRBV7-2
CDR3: CASRGAGGPGEQYF
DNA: TGTGCCAGCAGGGGAGCGGGGGGGCCGGGGGAGCAGTACTTC

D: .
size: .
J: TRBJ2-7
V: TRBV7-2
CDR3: CASSLEGGFAYEQYF
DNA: TGTGCCAGCAGCTTAGAGGGGGGGTTCGCCTACGAGCAGTACTTC

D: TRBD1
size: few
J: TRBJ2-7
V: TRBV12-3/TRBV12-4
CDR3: CASGLGGSSYEQYF
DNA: TGTGCCAGCGGCTTAGGGGGCTCAAGCTACGAGCAGTACTTC

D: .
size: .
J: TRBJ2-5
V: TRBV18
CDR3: CASSPRQRREETQYF
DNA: TGTGCCAGCTCACCCCGACAGAGGCGCGAAGAGACCCAGTACTTC

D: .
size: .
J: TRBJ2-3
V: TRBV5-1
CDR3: CASSLDGLRTDTQYF
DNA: TGCGCCAGCAGCTTGGACGGACTTCGCACAGATACGCAGTATTTT

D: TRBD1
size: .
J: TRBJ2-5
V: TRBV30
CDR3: CAWSTPAGGRETQYF
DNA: TGTGCCTGGAGTACACCCGCAGGGGGTAGGGAGACCCAGTACTTC

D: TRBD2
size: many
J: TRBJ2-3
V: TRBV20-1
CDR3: CSAGGGESLSTDTQYF
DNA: TGCAGTGCTGGGGGGGGGGAAAGCCTGAGCACAGATACGCAGTATTTT

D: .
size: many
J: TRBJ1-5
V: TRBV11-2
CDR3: CASSLGAVSNQPQHF
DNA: TGTGCCAGCAGCTTAGGGGCAGTTAGCAATCAGCCCCAGCATTTT

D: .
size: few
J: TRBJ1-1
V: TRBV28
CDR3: CASSLLTMFRLGTEAFF
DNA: TGTGCCAGCAGTTTGCTCACTATGTTCCGATTGGGCACTGAAGCTTTCTTT

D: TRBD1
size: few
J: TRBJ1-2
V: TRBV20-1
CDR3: CSARDPRGQGANYGYTF
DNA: TGCAGTGCTAGAGATCCCCGGGGACAGGGGGCTAACTATGGCTACACCTTC

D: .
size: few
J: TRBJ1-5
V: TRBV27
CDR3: CASSRGLSNQPQHF
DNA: TGTGCCAGCAGTCGGGGGCTCAGCAATCAGCCCCAGCATTTT

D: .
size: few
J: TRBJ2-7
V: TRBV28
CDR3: CASSFGKNSYEQYF
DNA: TGTGCCAGCAGTTTCGGGAAGAACTCCTACGAGCAGTACTTC

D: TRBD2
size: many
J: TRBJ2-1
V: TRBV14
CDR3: CASSQASGRGFF
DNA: TGTGCCAGCAGCCAGGCTAGCGGACGCGGGTTCTTC

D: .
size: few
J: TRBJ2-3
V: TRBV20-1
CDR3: CSARDGRGVPHSTDTQYF
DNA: TGCAGTGCTAGAGACGGGCGGGGCGTACCACATAGCACAGATACGCAGTATTTT